Here is one TCR beta chain with its context. The antigen is undetermined. With V trimmed by 0 bases and J by 1 base, 8 bases remained unmatched. CDR1 is SGHDN, CDR2 FVKESK, per germline. This CDR3 spans 17 amino acids. This sample stems from a study of cytomegalovirus exposure and HLA in healthy donors. Across the whole study: Most donors, 81% of several hundred genotyped, fell in the Caucasian-associated ancestry cluster. Broader study findings: Upon later analysis, TCR association rates were observed to vary by HLA locus, being highest for DRB1 and lowest for HLA-C. Only CMV serostatus was available as immune exposure information. On later analysis, the bulk of CMV-associated TCR beta chains appeared to be HLA-restricted.

A multiplex PCR was run with 60 Vbeta primers and 13 Jbeta primers. Clones were sequenced by immunoSEQ multiplex PCR, and TCRdb holds only the in-frame ones, with some missing. In the table there are 100,000 or so clones, around 77% of which are singletons. The sequence derives from a woman aged 35 to 49 in good health and CMV-seropositive. Specimen: PBMCs. The chain couples TRBV14 to TRBJ2-7; 8 bases are a match to TRBD1. The DNA of the CDR3 is TGTGCCAGCAGCCAAGATCTATGGGGGACAGGATCCTACGAGCAGTACTTC. It translates to CASSQDLWGTGSYEQYF.